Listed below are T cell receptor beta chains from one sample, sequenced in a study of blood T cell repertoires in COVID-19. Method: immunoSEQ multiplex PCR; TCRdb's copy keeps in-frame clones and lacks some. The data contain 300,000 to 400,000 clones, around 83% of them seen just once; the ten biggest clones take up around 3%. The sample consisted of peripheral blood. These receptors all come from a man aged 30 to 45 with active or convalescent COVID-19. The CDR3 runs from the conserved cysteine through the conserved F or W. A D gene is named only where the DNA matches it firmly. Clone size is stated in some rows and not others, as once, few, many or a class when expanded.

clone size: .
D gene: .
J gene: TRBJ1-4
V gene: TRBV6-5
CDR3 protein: CASSYYAGGDEKLFF
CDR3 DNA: TGTGCCAGCAGTTATTATGCGGGGGGCGATGAAAAACTGTTTTTT

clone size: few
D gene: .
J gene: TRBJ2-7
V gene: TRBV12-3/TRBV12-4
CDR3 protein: CASSLRSSYEQYF
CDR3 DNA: TGTGCCAGCAGTTTACGGAGCTCCTACGAGCAGTACTTC

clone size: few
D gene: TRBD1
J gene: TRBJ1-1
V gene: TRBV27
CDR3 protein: CASSFLGQKAFF
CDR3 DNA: TGTGCCAGCAGTTTCCTGGGACAGAAAGCTTTCTTT

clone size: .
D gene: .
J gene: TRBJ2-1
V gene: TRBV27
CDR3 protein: CASSFLPGEQFF
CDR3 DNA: TGTGCCAGCAGTTTCCTTCCCGGTGAGCAGTTCTTC

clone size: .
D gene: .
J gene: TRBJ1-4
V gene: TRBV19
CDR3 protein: CASSIQRATNEKLFF
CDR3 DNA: TGTGCCAGTAGTATTCAGAGGGCAACTAATGAAAAACTGTTTTTT

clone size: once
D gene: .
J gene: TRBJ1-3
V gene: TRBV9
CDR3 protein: CASSAQGDGNTIYF
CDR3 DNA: TGTGCCAGCAGCGCACAGGGAGATGGAAACACCATATATTTT

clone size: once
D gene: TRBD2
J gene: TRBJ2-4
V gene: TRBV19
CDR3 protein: CASSIEGLAGGPVENIQYF
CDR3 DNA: TGTGCCAGTAGTATAGAGGGACTAGCGGGGGGGCCGGTAGAAAACATTCAGTACTTC

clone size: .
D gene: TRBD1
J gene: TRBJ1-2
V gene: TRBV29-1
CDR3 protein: CSVDQTGVAGYTF
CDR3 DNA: TGCAGCGTTGATCAAACAGGGGTCGCAGGCTACACCTTC

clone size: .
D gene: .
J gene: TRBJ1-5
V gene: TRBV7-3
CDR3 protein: CASSLTGSSSPQHF
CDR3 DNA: TGTGCCAGCAGCTTGACAGGATCCTCCTCGCCCCAGCATTTT

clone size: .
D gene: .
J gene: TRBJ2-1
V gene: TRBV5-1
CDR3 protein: CASSLDSSSYNEQFF
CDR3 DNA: TGCGCCAGCAGCTTGGACTCAAGCTCCTACAATGAGCAGTTCTTC

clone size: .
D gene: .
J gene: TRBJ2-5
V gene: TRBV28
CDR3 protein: CASTSLPEYQETQYF
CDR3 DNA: TGTGCCAGCACGTCTCTCCCCGAGTACCAAGAGACCCAGTACTTC

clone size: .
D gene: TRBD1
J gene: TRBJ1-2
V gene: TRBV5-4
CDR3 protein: CASSVRTGGNYGYTF
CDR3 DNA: TGTGCCAGCAGCGTAAGGACAGGCGGGAACTATGGCTACACCTTC

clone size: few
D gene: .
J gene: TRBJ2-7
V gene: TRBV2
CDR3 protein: CASSDYGHTSDYEQYF
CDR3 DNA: TGTGCCAGCAGTGACTACGGACACACGTCGGACTACGAGCAGTACTTC

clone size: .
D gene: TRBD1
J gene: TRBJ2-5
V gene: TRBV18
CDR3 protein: CASSGQQGKGETQYF
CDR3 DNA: TGTGCCAGCTCAGGTCAACAGGGGAAGGGCGAGACCCAGTACTTC

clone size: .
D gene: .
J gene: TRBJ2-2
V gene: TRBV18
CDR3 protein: CASSPGGAGELFF
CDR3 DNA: TGTGCCAGCTCACCGGGGGGAGCCGGGGAGCTGTTTTTT

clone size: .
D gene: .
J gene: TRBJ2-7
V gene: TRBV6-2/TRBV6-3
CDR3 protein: CASSPRDFFTYEQYF
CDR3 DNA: TGTGCCAGCAGCCCCCGGGACTTCTTTACCTACGAGCAGTACTTC

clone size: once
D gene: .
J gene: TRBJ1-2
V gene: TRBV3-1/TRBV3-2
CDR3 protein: CASSLHASPYGYTF
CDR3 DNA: TGTGCCAGCAGCCTCCATGCGAGCCCCTATGGCTACACCTTC

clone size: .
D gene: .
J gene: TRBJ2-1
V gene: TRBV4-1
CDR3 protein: CASSQDLVQGNEQFF
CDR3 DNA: TGCGCCAGCAGCCAAGATCTTGTACAGGGCAATGAGCAGTTCTTC

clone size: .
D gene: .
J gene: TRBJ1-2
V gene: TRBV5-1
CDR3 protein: CASSWGGQDGYTF
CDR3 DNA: TGCGCCAGCAGCTGGGGGGGTCAAGATGGCTACACCTTC

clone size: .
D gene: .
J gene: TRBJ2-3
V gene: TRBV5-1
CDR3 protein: CASSLVGADTQYF
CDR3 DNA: TGCGCCAGCAGCTTGGTAGGGGCAGATACGCAGTATTTT

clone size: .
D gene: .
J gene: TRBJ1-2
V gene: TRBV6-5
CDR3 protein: CASSYSRRNLNYGYTF
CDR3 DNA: TGTGCCAGCAGTTACTCGAGGCGGAATTTAAACTATGGCTACACCTTC

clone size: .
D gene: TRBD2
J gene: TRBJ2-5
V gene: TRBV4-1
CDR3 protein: CASSPRTLAGGQETQYF
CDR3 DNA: TGCGCCAGCAGCCCAAGGACTCTAGCGGGAGGCCAAGAGACCCAGTACTTC

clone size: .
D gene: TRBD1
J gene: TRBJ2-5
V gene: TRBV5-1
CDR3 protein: CASSLRGQTQYF
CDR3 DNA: TGCGCCAGCAGCTTAAGGGGGCAGACCCAGTACTTC

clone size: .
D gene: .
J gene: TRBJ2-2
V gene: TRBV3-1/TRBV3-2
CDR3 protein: CASSPDEGNGELFF
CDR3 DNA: TGTGCCAGCAGCCCGGACGAGGGTAACGGGGAGCTGTTTTTT

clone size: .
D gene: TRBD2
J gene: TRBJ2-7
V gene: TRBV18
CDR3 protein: CASSRGLAGGLFYEQYF
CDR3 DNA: TGTGCCAGCTCGCGGGGACTAGCGGGAGGGCTGTTCTACGAGCAGTACTTC

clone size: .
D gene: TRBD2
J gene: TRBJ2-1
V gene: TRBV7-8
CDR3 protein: CASSGTSGVYNEQFF
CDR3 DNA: TGTGCCAGCAGCGGGACTAGCGGGGTCTACAATGAGCAGTTCTTC

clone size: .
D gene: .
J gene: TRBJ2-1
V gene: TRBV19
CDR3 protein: CASSFLDGGSYNEQFF
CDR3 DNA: TGTGCCAGCTCATTTTTAGACGGGGGCTCCTACAATGAGCAGTTCTTC

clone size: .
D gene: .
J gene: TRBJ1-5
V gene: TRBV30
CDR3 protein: CAWSGGSLPNQPQHF
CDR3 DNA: TGTGCCTGGAGTGGCGGGTCACTTCCCAATCAGCCCCAGCATTTT

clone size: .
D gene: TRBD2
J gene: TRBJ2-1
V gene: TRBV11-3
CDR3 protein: CASSPFLAGALNEQFF
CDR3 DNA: TGTGCCAGCAGCCCTTTCCTAGCGGGGGCCCTCAATGAGCAGTTCTTC

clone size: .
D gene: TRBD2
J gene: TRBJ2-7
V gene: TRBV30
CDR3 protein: CAYGTSSYEQYF
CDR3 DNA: TGTGCCTACGGGACTAGCTCCTACGAGCAGTACTTC

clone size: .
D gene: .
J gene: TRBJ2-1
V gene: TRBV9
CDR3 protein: CASSAGGYEQFF
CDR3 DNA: TGTGCCAGCAGCGCTGGGGGGTATGAGCAGTTCTTC

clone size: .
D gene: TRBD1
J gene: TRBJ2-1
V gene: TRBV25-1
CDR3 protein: CASRAGTGAYNEQFF
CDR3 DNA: TGTGCCAGCAGGGCCGGGACAGGTGCCTACAATGAGCAGTTCTTC

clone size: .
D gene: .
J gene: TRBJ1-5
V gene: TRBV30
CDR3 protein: CAWSEAGLQPQHF
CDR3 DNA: TGTGCCTGGAGTGAAGCGGGGCTTCAGCCCCAGCATTTT

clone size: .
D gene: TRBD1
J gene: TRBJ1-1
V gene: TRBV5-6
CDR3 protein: CASSLRDRWNTEAFF
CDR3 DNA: TGTGCCAGCAGCTTAAGGGACAGGTGGAACACTGAAGCTTTCTTT

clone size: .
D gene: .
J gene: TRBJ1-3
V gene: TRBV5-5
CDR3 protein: CASSQQGLSGNTIYF
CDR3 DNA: TGTGCCAGCAGCCAGCAGGGGCTCTCTGGAAACACCATATATTTT

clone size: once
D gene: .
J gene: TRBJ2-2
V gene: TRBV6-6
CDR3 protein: CASSYEGSTGELFF
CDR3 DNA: TGTGCCAGCAGTTACGAGGGATCGACCGGGGAGCTGTTTTTT

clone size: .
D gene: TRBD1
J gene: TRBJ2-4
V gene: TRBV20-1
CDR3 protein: CSASPRGLAKNIQYF
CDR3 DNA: TGCAGTGCTAGTCCCAGGGGGCTGGCCAAAAACATTCAGTACTTC

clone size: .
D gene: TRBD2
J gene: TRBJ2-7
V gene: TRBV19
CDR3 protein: CARSSGTRSYEQYF
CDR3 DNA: TGTGCCAGGAGTAGCGGGACGCGCTCCTACGAGCAGTACTTC

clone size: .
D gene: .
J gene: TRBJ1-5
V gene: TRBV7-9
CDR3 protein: CASSLASRAQHF
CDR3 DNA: TGTGCCAGCAGCTTAGCGTCCCGGGCCCAGCATTTT

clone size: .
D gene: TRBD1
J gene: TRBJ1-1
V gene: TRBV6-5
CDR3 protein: CASRVGGGNTEAFF
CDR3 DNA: TGTGCCAGCAGGGTAGGGGGCGGGAACACTGAAGCTTTCTTT

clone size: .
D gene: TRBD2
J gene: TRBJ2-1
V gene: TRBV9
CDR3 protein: CASSGTSGHNEQFF
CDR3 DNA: TGTGCCAGCAGCGGGACTAGCGGACACAATGAGCAGTTCTTC

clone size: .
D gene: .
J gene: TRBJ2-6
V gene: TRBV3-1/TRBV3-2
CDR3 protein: CASSQRRAGGANVLTF
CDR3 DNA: TGTGCCAGCAGCCAACGCAGGGCTGGTGGGGCCAACGTCCTGACTTTC

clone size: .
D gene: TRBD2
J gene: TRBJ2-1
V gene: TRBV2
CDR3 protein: CASSEGLAGGLDEQFF
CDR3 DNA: TGTGCCAGCAGTGAGGGACTAGCGGGAGGGCTCGATGAGCAGTTCTTC

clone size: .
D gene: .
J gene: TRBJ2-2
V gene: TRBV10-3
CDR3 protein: CATNRERTGELFF
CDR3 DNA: TGTGCCACTAACAGGGAACGCACCGGGGAGCTGTTTTTT

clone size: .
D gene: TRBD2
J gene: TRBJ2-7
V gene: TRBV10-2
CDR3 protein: CASSEFGTSGYEQYF
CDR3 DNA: TGCGCCAGCAGTGAGTTCGGGACTAGCGGATACGAGCAGTACTTC

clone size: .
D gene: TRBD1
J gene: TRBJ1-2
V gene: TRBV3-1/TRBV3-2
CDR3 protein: CASTPTMGTAAYGYTF
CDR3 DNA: TGTGCCAGCACCCCTACCATGGGGACAGCAGCCTATGGCTACACCTTC

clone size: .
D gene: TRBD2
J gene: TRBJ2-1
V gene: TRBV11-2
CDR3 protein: CASSSRTSGKNNEQFF
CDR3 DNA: TGTGCCAGCAGCTCCAGGACTAGCGGGAAAAACAATGAGCAGTTCTTC

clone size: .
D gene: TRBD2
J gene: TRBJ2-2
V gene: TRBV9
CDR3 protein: CASSVGTSGGHGELFF
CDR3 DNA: TGTGCCAGCAGCGTAGGGACTAGCGGGGGGCACGGGGAGCTGTTTTTT

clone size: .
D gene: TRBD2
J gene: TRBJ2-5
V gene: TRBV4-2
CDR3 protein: CASSQDWLAGGPQETQYF
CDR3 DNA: TGTGCCAGCAGCCAAGATTGGCTAGCGGGAGGTCCACAAGAGACCCAGTACTTC

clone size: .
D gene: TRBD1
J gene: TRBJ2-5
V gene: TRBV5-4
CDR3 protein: CASSDMTGGQQETQYF
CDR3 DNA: TGTGCCAGCAGCGACATGACAGGGGGCCAGCAAGAGACCCAGTACTTC

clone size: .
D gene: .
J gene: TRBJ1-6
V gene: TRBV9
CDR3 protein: CASSPAGGQNSPLHF
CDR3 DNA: TGTGCCAGCAGCCCCGCCGGGGGGCAAAATTCACCCCTCCACTTT

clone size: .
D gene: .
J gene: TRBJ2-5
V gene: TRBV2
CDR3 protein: CASREQETQYF
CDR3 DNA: TGTGCCAGCCGGGAGCAAGAGACCCAGTACTTC

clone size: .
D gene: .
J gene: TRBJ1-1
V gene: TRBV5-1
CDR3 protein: CASSLEAAQGTEAFF
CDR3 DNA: TGCGCCAGCAGCTTGGAGGCAGCGCAGGGCACTGAAGCTTTCTTT